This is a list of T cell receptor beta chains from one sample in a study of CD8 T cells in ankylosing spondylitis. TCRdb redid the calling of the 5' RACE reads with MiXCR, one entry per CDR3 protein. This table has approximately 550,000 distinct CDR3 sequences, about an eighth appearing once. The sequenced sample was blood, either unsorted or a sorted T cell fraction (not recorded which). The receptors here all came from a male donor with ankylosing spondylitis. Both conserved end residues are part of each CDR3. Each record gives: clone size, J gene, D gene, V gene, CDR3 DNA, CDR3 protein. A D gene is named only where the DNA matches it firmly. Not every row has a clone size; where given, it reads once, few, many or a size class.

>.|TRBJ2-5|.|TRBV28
TGTGCCACCCTCGCTTCGGGGTCTCAAGAGACCCAGTACTTC
CATLASGSQETQYF
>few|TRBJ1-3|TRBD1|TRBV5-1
TGCGCCAGCAGACCCTACTCCGGGACAGAATCTGGAAACACCATATATTTT
CASRPYSGTESGNTIYF
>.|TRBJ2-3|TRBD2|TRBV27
TGTGCCAGCAGTACCCGACTAGCAAGCCCCGATACGCAGTATTTT
CASSTRLASPDTQYF
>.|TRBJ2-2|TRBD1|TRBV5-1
TGCGCCAGCAGCGGAACAGGGGGCGACGCGAACACCGGGGAGCTGTTTTTT
CASSGTGGDANTGELFF
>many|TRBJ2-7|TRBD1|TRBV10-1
TGCGCCAGCAGTGGGGACAGGGCCTACGAGCAGTACTTC
CASSGDRAYEQYF
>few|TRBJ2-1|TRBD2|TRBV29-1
TGCAGCGTCGCTAGGACTAGCGGGAGTGTCTTAAGGTCCTACAATGAGCAGTTCTTC
CSVARTSGSVLRSYNEQFF
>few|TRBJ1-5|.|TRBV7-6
TGTGCCAGCAGCTTAGGCAATTCAGGGGCTCAGCCCCAGCATTTT
CASSLGNSGAQPQHF
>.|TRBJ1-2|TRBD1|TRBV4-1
TGCGCCAGCAGCCCGCAATGGACAGGGACATATGGCTACACCTTC
CASSPQWTGTYGYTF
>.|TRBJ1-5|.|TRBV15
TGTGCCACCAGCAGAGCCAGTTATAGCAATCAGCCCCAGCATTTT
CATSRASYSNQPQHF
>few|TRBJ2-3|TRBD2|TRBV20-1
TGCAGCGGGGGGGCGGATAGCACAGATACGCAGTATTTT
CSGGADSTDTQYF
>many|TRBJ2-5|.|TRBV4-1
TGCGCCAGCAGCCTCCTTGTTGGGGGGCAAGAGACCCAGTACTTC
CASSLLVGGQETQYF
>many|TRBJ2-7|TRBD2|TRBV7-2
TGTGCCAGCAGCTTACGGGCGGGAGGGTCCTACGAGCAGTACTTC
CASSLRAGGSYEQYF
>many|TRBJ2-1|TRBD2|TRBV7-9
TGTGCCAGCAGCTCGCGAAGGACTAGCGAGGGAAATGAGCAGTTCTTC
CASSSRRTSEGNEQFF
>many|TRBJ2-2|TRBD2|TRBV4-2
TGTGCCAGCAGCCAAGATAAAGCGGGAGTAACCACCGGGGAGCTGTTTTTT
CASSQDKAGVTTGELFF
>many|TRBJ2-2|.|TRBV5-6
TGTGCCTCCTGGACAGCGAACACCGGGGAGCTGTTTTTT
CASWTANTGELFF
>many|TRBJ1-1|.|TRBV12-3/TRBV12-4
TGTGCCAGCAGTAGAGTCCCCGGGGCTTTCTTT
CASSRVPGAFF
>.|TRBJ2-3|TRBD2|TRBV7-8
TGTGCCAGCAGCTTCTACATAGCGGGGAGGAGGGTTACAGATACGCAGTATTTT
CASSFYIAGRRVTDTQYF
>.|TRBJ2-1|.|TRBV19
TGTGCCAGTAGTATAGTACGGCAGGGGCGAGGAAATGAGCAGTTCTTC
CASSIVRQGRGNEQFF
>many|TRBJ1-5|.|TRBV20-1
TGCAGTGCTAGAGATTCGGGCGATCAGCCCCAGCATTTT
CSARDSGDQPQHF
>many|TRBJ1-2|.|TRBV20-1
TGCAGTGCTAGAGGGGTATTCTATGGCTACACCTTC
CSARGVFYGYTF
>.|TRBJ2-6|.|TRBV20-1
TGCAGTGCTAACCCCGGTTATGGGGCCAACGTCCTGACTTTC
CSANPGYGANVLTF
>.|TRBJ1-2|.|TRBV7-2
TGTGCCAGCAGCTTAGTATTTGGGGGAGCGAACTATGGCTACACCTTC
CASSLVFGGANYGYTF
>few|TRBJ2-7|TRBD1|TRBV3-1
TGTGCCAGCAACACAGGGGACGGTGGGTCCTACGAGCAGTACTTC
CASNTGDGGSYEQYF
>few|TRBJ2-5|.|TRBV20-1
TGCAGTGCAACTAGGGAAGAGACCCAGTACTTC
CSATREETQYF
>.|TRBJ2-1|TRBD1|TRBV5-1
TGCGCCAGCAGCCCGACGGACAGGGGGCGGAATGAGCAGTTCTTC
CASSPTDRGRNEQFF
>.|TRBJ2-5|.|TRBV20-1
TGCAGTGCTGCTGGGGGTCAAAGATCCCAAGAGACCCAGTACTTC
CSAAGGQRSQETQYF
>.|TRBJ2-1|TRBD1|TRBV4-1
TGCGCCAGCAGCCGGATCCTCCGGGACAGGGGGGTCAGCAATGAGCAGTTCTTC
CASSRILRDRGVSNEQFF
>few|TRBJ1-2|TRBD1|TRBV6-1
TGTGCCAGCATTGAGAGGGACAGGGGTATTCATGGCTACACCTTC
CASIERDRGIHGYTF
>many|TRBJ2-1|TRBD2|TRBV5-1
TGCGCCAGCAGTGTACGACTAGCGGGATACAATGAGCAGTTCTTC
CASSVRLAGYNEQFF
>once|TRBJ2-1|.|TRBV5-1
TGCGCCAGCAGCGTCCAATGGAACCCATCCTACAATGAGCAGTTCTTC
CASSVQWNPSYNEQFF
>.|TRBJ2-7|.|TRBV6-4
TGTGCCAGCAGTGACGGGGGGACAGTCTCCTACGAGCAGTACTTC
CASSDGGTVSYEQYF
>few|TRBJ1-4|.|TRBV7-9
TGTGCCAGCAGCCATCCTCTAATAGAAAAACTGTTTTTT
CASSHPLIEKLFF
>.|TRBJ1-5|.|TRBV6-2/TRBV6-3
TGTGCCAGCAAGGACAGCAATCAGCCCCAGCATTTT
CASKDSNQPQHF
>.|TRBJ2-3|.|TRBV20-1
TGCAGTGCTAGTCATGAACGTAGCACAGATACGCAGTATTTT
CSASHERSTDTQYF
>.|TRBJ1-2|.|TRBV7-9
TGTGCCAGCAGCTTAGGGCCTGACAGGACCTATGGCTACACCTTC
CASSLGPDRTYGYTF
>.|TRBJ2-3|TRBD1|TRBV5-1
TGCGCCAGCAGCTTGGGGGACAGACCCACAGATACGCAGTATTTT
CASSLGDRPTDTQYF
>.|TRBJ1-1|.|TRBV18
TGTGCCAGCTCACCACCGGGCCGGCAGGTTATTTGGAACACTGAAGCTTTCTTT
CASSPPGRQVIWNTEAFF
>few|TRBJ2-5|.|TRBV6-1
TGTGCCAGCACCCCCCTAGGGTTCCAAGAGACCCAGTACTTC
CASTPLGFQETQYF
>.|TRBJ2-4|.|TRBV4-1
TGCGCCAGCAGCCATCCCAGGAGCGTGGGGAACATTCAGTACTTC
CASSHPRSVGNIQYF
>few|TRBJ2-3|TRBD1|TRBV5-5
TGTGCCAGCAGCTTGGCTTTGGGACAGGACGGCACAGATACGCAGTATTTT
CASSLALGQDGTDTQYF
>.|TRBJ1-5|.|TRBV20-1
TGCAGTGCGGGACGAAAGGAGCAGCCCCAGCATTTT
CSAGRKEQPQHF
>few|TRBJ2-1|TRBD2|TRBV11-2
TGTGCCAGCAGTTTTCTAGCGGGAATCTACAATGAGCAGTTCTTC
CASSFLAGIYNEQFF
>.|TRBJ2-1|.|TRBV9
TGTGCCAGCAGCACATCAGGGGGGTACAATGAGCAGTTCTTC
CASSTSGGYNEQFF
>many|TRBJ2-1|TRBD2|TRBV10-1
TGCGCCAGCAGTGAGGACGCGGGAGCCCTTAGCTCCTACAATGAGCAGTTCTTC
CASSEDAGALSSYNEQFF
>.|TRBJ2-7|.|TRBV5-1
TGCGCCAGCAGCTTGGTAGGGGTCAGCTCCTACGAGCAGTACTTC
CASSLVGVSSYEQYF